The subject of this entry is one T cell receptor beta chain. Its antigen is still unknown. Profiled with immunoSEQ multiplex PCR; TCRdb holds only in-frame clones, not every one. The data hold more than 13,000 clones, with roughly 80% observed a single time. CDR1 is MNHNY, CDR2 SVGAGI, per germline (reference sequence). V lost 7 bases to trimming and J lost 5 bases; unmatched junction nucleotides: 5. This CDR3 spans 14 amino acids. Antigen-specific CD4+ T cells were expanded (with viral peptide pools) by the ViraFEST assay ahead of sequencing. After roughly eleven days in culture, the CD4+ T cells were isolated. The person had a PCR-confirmed SARS-CoV-2 infection during March to December 2020. All participants had two doses of either the BNT162b2 or mRNA-1273 vaccine. This specimen belongs to a study of vaccination effects on CD4 cells after COVID-19. In the study overall: It was a median of 72 days after the second dose that post-vaccine samples were obtained.

The chain employs TRBV6-6 and TRBJ1-6; 7 bases are a match to TRBD1. The sequence was obtained from a human donor who had a prior SARS-CoV-2 infection. Specimen: CD4+ T cells from PBMCs cultured with HCoV-NL63 spike peptides, collected after COVID-19 vaccination. The chain's CDR3 is CASTRDSNNSPLHF. DNA for the CDR3: TGTGCCAGCACTCGGGACAGCAATAATTCACCCCTCCACTTT.